One and the same sample provided the 27 T cell receptor beta chains below, sequenced in a study of tumor and adjacent non-tumor tissue in lung cancer (dated by TCRdb to the late 2010s). Preparation of the library involved multiplex PCR. Sequencing took place on an Illumina HiSeq 2500. TCRbeta libraries were constructed through three rounds of nested PCR with primers (Table S4) according to protocols adapted from ARM-PCR. TCRdb's own reprocessing of the public reads used fastp at Q25 and MiXCR and kept productive beta chains. Merged by CDR3 protein, the rows form single entries marked with the most common genes and DNA. This sample is represented by roughly 150,000 distinct CDR3 sequences; approximately 66% of them were singletons. The ten most abundant clones make up roughly 18% of the sample. Bulk unsorted tissue served as the source for RNA extraction, and RNA quality was assessed using a NanoDrop ND-1000 and an Agilent 2100.

Sequencing was performed on lung tumor tissue. These receptors came from a man aged 55 to 70 with small cell lung cancer.

In the case of this clonotype: An end of the junction differs from the germline gene, which may be a read error. This chain uses TRBV20-1 with TRBJ1-2; 11 bases are shared with TRBD1. In germline, CDR1 is DFQATT, CDR2 SNEGSKA (reference sequence). The length of the CDR3 is 13 residues. CDR3 in amino acids: CCVGTGGNYGYTF. The CDR3 bases are TGCTGTGTTGGGACAGGGGGTAACTATGGTTACACCTTC.

Remarks on this clonotype: Since a much larger clone is just one base distant, this may be a read error. V gene TRBV6-1 combines with J gene TRBJ2-5; no firm D call. CDR1 MNHNS and CDR2 SASEGT come from the germline V gene. This CDR3 spans 13 amino acids. As DNA, the CDR3 is TGTGCCAGCAGTGAGCGGTGGTTTGAGACCCGGTACTTC. Encoded protein: CASSERWFETRYF.

CDR3 in amino acids: CASRPGSRGMETQYF. CDR3 nucleotides: TGTGCCAGCAGACCGGGGAGCCGGGGCATGGAGACCCAGTACTTC. V is TRBV12-3 or TRBV12-4 and J is TRBJ2-5, with D perhaps given as TRBD1 or TRBD2 (5 bases each). The ends were cut back, 6 bases at V and 5 bases at J, with 19 bases in the middle. The CDR3 spans 15 residues.

The chain recombines TRBV10-3 with TRBJ2-3, with D possibly matching TRBD2 (5 bases). CDR3 length: 13 residues. The germline CDR1 and CDR2 sequences are ENHRY and SYGVKD. V was shortened by 9 bases and J by 2 bases, with 12 bases between the two germline ends. The CDR3 loop is CAILEDPTDTQYF. The CDR3, as DNA: TGTGCCATACTAGAGGACCCCACAGATACGCAGTATTTT.

As concerns this clonotype: Because it lacks the conserved phenylalanine or tryptophan at the end, this CDR3 is likely a read error. The DNA is left out, because the CDR3 cannot be placed on it with certainty; the CDR3 is given as TCRdb lists it. V and J are TRBV11-2 and TRBJ1-1; the table's D call, TRBD1, was not checked against the DNA. The CDR3 spans 13 amino acids, including both terminal residues. Germline CDR1 SGHAT, CDR2 FQNNGV. The CDR3 reads CASSLYGQGEAFL.

The V and J genes are TRBV10-2 and TRBJ2-7, with no clear D. Germline V gene data show CDR1 as WSHSY and CDR2 as SAAADI. The CDR3 contains 13 residues. Trimming pared 3 bases from V and 3 bases from J, leaving 9 bases between. CDR3 region: CASSDGSCYEQYV. CDR3 sequence (DNA): TGCGCCAGCAGTGACGGTAGCTGCTACGAGCAGTACGTC.

This clonotype has a handful of counts. Since the CDR3 does not end with the conserved phenylalanine or tryptophan, this likely comes from a read error. V is TRBV24-1 and J is TRBJ2-7; 9 positions match TRBD1. Per germline, CDR1 KGHDR and CDR2 SFDVKD. The CDR3 has 15 residues. V lost 4 bases and J lost 5; bases outside the gene matches: 8. The CDR3 loop reads CATSDPGQGSNEQYS. Here the CDR3 DNA reads TGTGCCACCAGTGACCCGGGACAGGGTAGCAACGAGCAGTACTCC.

Comments on this clonotype: A read error may be the cause here, since a much bigger clone is one base away. The V gene is TRBV4-1, the J gene TRBJ2-5; 7 bases fit TRBD1. Germline CDR1 MGHRA, CDR2 YSYEKL. This CDR3 is built from 15 residues. The DNA for the CDR3 is TGCGCCAGCGGCCAGAGACAGGGTAGCCAAGAGACCCAGTACTTC. This sequence encodes CASGQRQGSQETQYF.

Only a few counts were recorded for this clonotype. The rearrangement uses TRBV12-3 or TRBV12-4 and TRBJ2-7; 11 bases are a match to TRBD2. The CDR3 runs 16 residues. V lost 5 bases and J lost 2; bases outside the gene matches: 8. This CDR3 reads CASSMGLAVFPYEQYF. In DNA form, the CDR3 reads TGTGCCAGCAGTATGGGACTAGCGGTTTTCCCCTACGAGCAGTACTTC.

Of note for this clonotype: A much larger clone lies one base from this, so it may be a read error. The chain uses TRBV6-5 and TRBJ2-1; D is perhaps TRBD2 (5 bases). The V gene's germline CDR1 is MNHEY and CDR2 SVGAGI. The CDR3 is made up of 17 amino acids. Trimming cost V 6 bases and J 5 bases, with 23 bases left between them. In DNA form, the CDR3 reads TGTGCCAGCAGACCTTCTCCATCTTCGGACGGGGACAATGAGCAGTTCTTC. It yields the protein CASRPSPSSDGDNEQFF.

The sample holds a few counts of this clonotype. J is TRBJ1-4 and V is TRBV4-1, with a possible D match to TRBD1 (6 bases). CDR1 and CDR2 (germline): MGHRA, YSYEKL. Trimming stripped 1 base from V and 4 bases from J, with 10 bases between. The CDR3 has 15 amino acids. DNA of the CDR3: TGCGCCAGCAGCCAAGGGAAGGGGGATAATGAAAAACTGTTTTTT. This gives the protein CASSQGKGDNEKLFF.

This clonotype was seen only a few times. A much larger clone sits a single nucleotide away, making a read error possible. The CDR3, as DNA: TGCAATGCTAGATCCCCCGGGGAGCATTCACCCCTCCACTTT. Its protein product is CNARSPGEHSPLHF. The J gene is TRBJ1-6, the V gene TRBV20-1; D is uncertain. The CDR3 runs 14 residues. Germline CDR1 reads DFQATT; CDR2 reads SNEGSKA (reference sequence).

At least ten counts were recorded for this clonotype. This sequence joins TRBV6-5 and TRBJ1-6; TRBD1 is a possible D gene (5 bases). V was clipped by 9 bases and J by 8 bases, with 14 bases between them. This CDR3 comprises 13 residues. Germline V gene sequence: CDR1 MNHEY, CDR2 SVGAGI. The DNA of the CDR3 is TGTGCCAGTACGATGGGGGGTTATTCACCCCTCCACTTT. It is translated as CASTMGGYSPLHF.

By its share, this clonotype is medium-sized (0.01 to 0.1%). The V and J genes are TRBV12-5 and TRBJ1-4; D is ambiguous. The CDR3 length is 14 residues. Germline V gene data show CDR1 as LGHNT and CDR2 as FRNRAP. Trimming pared 5 bases from V and 3 bases from J, leaving 10 bases between. CDR3 sequence reads: CASGPSLSNEKLFF. CDR3 nucleotide sequence: TGTGCTAGTGGTCCAAGTCTGTCTAATGAAAAACTGTTTTTT.

This clonotype was counted a single time. Being one base from a much bigger clone, this may be a read error. The chain is built from TRBV29-1 and TRBJ2-3, with TRBD2 matching 7 bases. The CDR3 consists of 15 residues. The germline gives CDR1 SQVTM, CDR2 ANQGSEA. CDR3 nucleotides: TGCAGCGTTCAGCTAGCGGAGAGGGGCACAGATACGCGGTATTTT. Protein sequence: CSVQLAERGTDTRYF.

As DNA, the CDR3 is TGTGCCAGCAGCTTATTGGTTCGCGGAGCCGAGCAGTACTTC. Translating it yields CASSLLVRGAEQYF. This chain uses TRBV5-5 with TRBJ2-7; no clear D. Between the trimmed V and J ends, which lost 2 bases and 6 bases, there was a span of 15 bases. The CDR3 covers 14 residues. Germline V gene sequence: CDR1 SGHKS, CDR2 YYEKEE (reference sequence).

Details on this clonotype: An end of the junction does not agree with germline; a read error may underlie this. The chain is built from TRBV11-2 and TRBJ2-5, with D perhaps assigned TRBD1 or TRBD2 (5 bases each). Germline V gene lookup returns CDR1 SGHAT and CDR2 FQNNGV. The CDR3 runs to 12 residues. Here the CDR3 reads CASSVTGTLENF. DNA for the CDR3: TGTGCCAGCAGCGTAACCGGGACCCTTGAAAACTTC.

In the case of this clonotype: A much larger clone sits a single nucleotide away, making a read error possible. The V gene is TRBV29-1, the J gene TRBJ2-5; D gene unclear. Germline lookup yields CDR1 SQVTM and CDR2 ANQGSEA. V gave up 3 bases and J gave up 3 bases, with 8 bases separating them. The CDR3 runs to 12 residues. The CDR3 protein is CSVDWWKETQYF. The CDR3 DNA reads as TGCAGCGTTGATTGGTGGAAAGAGACCCAGTACTTC.

In this sample, this clonotype turned up many times. J is TRBJ1-2 and V is TRBV12-3 or TRBV12-4, with D possibly TRBD1 on 5 matching bases. The CDR3 has 14 residues. The V gene lost 1 base and the J gene lost 8 bases, with 14 bases spanning the gap. For the CDR3, the DNA is TGTGCCAGCAGTTTAGTGGCAGGGATCCAGGGCTACACCTTC. Encoded protein: CASSLVAGIQGYTF.

This clonotype was counted a few times. The J gene is TRBJ1-2, the V gene TRBV30, with no clear D. From germline, CDR1 is GTSNPN and CDR2 SVGIG (reference sequence). The CDR3 length is 13 residues. V lost 2 bases and J 0 bases, leaving 7 bases between the germline ends. Here the CDR3 DNA reads TGTGCCTGGAGTAGGGCGGCTAACTATGGCTACACCTTC. Protein sequence: CAWSRAANYGYTF. Supplemented by reference TRBV30 and TRBJ1-2, the full variable domain reads SQTIHQWPATLVQPVGSPLSLECTVEGTSNPNLYWYRQAAGRGLQLLFYSVGIGQISSEVPQNLSASRPQDRQFILSSKKLLLSDSGFYLCAWSRAANYGYTFGSGTRLTVV.

As concerns this clonotype: Germline and junction disagree at one end, which may indicate a read error. The chain is built from TRBV28 and TRBJ2-2; the D is unclear. The germline V gene has CDR1 MDHEN and CDR2 SYDVKM. The length of the CDR3 is 15 residues. DNA for the CDR3: TGTGCCAGCAGTTTACTCTCCCGGAACACCCGGGAGCTGTTTTTT. Residues: CASSLLSRNTRELFF.

To note about this clonotype: The CDR3 end shows no conserved phenylalanine or tryptophan, and so a read error is likely. The V call is TRBV6-1, the J call TRBJ2-7, with 10 bases identical to TRBD1. The junction had 7 bases not matched to a gene; V was cut back by 7 bases and J by 4 bases. The CDR3 is made up of 14 amino acids. CDR1 is MNHNS, CDR2 SASEGT, per germline. The CDR3 loop is CASTQDRGFYEQYL. The CDR3 DNA follows: TGTGCCAGCACACAGGACAGGGGGTTTTACGAGCAGTACCTC.

Comment on this clonotype: One end of the junction does not line up with germline, which may come from a read error. This rearrangement joins TRBV12-3 or TRBV12-4 to TRBJ1-5; D might be TRBD1 (6 bases). The CDR3 has 16 residues. CDR3 residues: CASRLTEGQGNQPQHF. The DNA of the CDR3 is TGTGCCAGCAGGTTGACAGAGGGACAAGGCAATCAGCCCCAACATTTT.

On this clonotype itself: The junction does not match germline at one end; this may be a read error. The V gene is TRBV11-3, the J gene TRBJ2-1; TRBD2 agrees at 10 bases. The CDR3 extends over 14 amino acids. CDR1 is SGHNT and CDR2 is YENEEA in the germline V gene. CDR3 nucleotide sequence: TGTGCCAGCAGCACCGGACTAGCGGTAAATGTGCAGTTCTTC. Protein: CASSTGLAVNVQFF.

The chain joins TRBV29-1 to TRBJ2-3, with 12 nucleotides matching TRBD2. This CDR3 contains 14 residues. Germline V gene sequence: CDR1 SQVTM, CDR2 ANQGSEA. The V gene end was trimmed by 5 bases and the J gene end by 2 bases; junction bases not matched to a gene: 2. CDR3 DNA sequence: TGCAGCGTTCGACTAGCGGGGGACACAGATACGCAGTATTTT. The encoded protein is CSVRLAGDTDTQYF.

This chain joins TRBV12-3 or TRBV12-4 and TRBJ2-1; a weak D match, TRBD2 (5 bases). V shed 6 bases and J shed 9 bases, with 9 bases lying between them. The CDR3 runs 11 residues. CDR3 region: CASSRDGEQFF. CDR3 sequence (DNA): TGTGCCAGCAGCCGGGATGGTGAGCAGTTCTTC.

There are a few counts of this clonotype. V gene TRBV6-6 combines with J gene TRBJ2-7, with D unresolved. CDR3 length: 13 residues. The V gene lost 5 bases and the J gene lost 7 bases, with 15 bases spanning the gap. Germline V gene lookup returns CDR1 MNHNY and CDR2 SVGAGI (reference sequence). In nucleotides, the CDR3 is TGTGCCAGCAGTCCGGGCCCACTGAGGGAGCAGTACGTC. Its protein is CASSPGPLREQYV.